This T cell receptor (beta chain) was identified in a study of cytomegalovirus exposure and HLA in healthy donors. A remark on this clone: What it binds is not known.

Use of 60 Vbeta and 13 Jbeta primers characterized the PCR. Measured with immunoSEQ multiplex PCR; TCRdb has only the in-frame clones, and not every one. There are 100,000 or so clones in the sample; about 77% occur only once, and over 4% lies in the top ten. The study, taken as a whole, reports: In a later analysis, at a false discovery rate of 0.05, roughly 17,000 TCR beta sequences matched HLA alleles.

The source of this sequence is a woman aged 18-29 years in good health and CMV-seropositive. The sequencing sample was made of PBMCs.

The DNA for the CDR3 is TGTGCCAGCAGCGCCGGTGTGAGGGCTTTCTTT. This sequence encodes CASSAGVRAFF. The chain has TRBV5-6 and TRBJ1-1, with D uncertain. V lost 4 bases and J 11 bases, leaving 12 bases between the germline ends. Germline V gene sequence: CDR1 SGHDT, CDR2 YYEEEE. The CDR3 runs to 11 residues.